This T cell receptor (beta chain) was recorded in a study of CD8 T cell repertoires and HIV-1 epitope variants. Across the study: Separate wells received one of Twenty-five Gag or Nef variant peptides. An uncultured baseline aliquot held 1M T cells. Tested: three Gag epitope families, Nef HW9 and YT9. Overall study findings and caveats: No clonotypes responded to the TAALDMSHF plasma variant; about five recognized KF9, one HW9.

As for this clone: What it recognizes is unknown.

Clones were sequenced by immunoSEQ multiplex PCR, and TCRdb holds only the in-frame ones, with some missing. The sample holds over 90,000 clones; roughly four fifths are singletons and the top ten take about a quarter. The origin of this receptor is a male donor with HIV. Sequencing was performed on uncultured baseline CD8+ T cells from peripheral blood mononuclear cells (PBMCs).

CDR3 bases: TGCAGCACAGGTGGGGCTTTCTTT. Residues: CSTGGAFF. The J gene is TRBJ1-1, the V gene TRBV29-1; weak D call: TRBD1 (5 bases). V lost 8 bases and J lost 11, with 9 bases in between. Looked up from germline, CDR1 is SQVTM and CDR2 is ANQGSEA. CDR3 length equals 8 residues.